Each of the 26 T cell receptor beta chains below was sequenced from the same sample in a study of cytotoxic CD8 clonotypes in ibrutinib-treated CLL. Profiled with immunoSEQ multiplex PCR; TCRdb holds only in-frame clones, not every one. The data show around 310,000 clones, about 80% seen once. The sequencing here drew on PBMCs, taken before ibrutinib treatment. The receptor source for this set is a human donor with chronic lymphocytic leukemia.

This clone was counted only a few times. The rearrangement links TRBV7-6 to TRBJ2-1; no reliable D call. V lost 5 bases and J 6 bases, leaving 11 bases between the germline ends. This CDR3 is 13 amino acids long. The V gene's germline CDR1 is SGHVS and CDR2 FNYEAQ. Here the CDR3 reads CASSPGVANEQFF. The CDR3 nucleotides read TGTGCCAGCAGCCCGGGTGTCGCCAATGAGCAGTTCTTC. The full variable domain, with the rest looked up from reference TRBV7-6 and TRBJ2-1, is GAGVSQSPRYKVTKRGQDVALRCDPISGHVSLYWYRQALGQGPEFLTYFNYEAQQDKSGLPNDRFSAERPEGSISTLTIQRTEQRDSAMYRCASSPGVANEQFFGPGTRLTVL.

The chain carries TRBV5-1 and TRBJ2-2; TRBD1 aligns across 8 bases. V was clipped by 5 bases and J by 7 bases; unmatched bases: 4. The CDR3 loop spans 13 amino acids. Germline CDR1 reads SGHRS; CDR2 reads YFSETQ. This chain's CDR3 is CASRTGVGGELFF. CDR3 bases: TGCGCCAGCAGGACAGGGGTCGGCGGGGAGCTGTTTTTT.

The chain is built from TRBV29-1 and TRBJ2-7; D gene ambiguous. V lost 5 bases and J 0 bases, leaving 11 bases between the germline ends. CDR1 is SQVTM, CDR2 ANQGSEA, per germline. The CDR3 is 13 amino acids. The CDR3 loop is CSVKIQLSYEQYF. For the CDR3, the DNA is TGCAGCGTTAAGATACAGCTCTCCTACGAGCAGTACTTC.

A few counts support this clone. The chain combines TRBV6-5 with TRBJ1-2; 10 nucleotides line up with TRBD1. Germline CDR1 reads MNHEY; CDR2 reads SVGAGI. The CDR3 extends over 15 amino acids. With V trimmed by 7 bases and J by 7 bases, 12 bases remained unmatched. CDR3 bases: TGTGCCAGCAAAACCTCCGGGACAGGGGACAGTGGCTACACCTTC. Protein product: CASKTSGTGDSGYTF.

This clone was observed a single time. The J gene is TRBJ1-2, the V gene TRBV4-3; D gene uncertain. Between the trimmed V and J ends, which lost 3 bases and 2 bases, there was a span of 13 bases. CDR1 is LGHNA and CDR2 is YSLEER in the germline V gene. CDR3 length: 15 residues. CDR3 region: CASSHSRGGNYGYTF. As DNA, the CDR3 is TGCGCCAGCAGCCATTCCCGAGGTGGAAACTATGGCTACACCTTC.

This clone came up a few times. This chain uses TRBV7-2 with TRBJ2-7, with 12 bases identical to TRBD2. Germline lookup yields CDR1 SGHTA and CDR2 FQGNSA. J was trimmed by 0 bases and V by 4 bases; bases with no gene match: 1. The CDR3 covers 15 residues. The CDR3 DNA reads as TGTGCCAGCAGCTCGGGACTAGCGGGCTCCTACGAGCAGTACTTC. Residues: CASSSGLAGSYEQYF.

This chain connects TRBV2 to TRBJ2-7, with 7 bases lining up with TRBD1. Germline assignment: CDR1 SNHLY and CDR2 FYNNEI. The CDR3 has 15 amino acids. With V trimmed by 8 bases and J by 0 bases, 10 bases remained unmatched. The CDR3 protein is CASPPEYRGSYEQYF. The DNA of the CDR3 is TGTGCCAGCCCACCCGAGTACAGGGGCTCCTACGAGCAGTACTTC.

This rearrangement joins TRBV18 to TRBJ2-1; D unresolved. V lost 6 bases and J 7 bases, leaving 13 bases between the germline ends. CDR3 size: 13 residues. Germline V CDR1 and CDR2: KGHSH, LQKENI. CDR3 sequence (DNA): TGTGCCAGCTCCCTCGACTGGAGAAATGAGCAGTTCTTC. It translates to CASSLDWRNEQFF. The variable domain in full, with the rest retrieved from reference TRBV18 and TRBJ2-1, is NAGVMQNPRHLVRRRGQEARLRCSPMKGHSHVYWYRQLPEEGLKFMVYLQKENIIDESGMPKERFSAEFPKEGPSILRIQQVVRGDSAAYFCASSLDWRNEQFFGPGTRLTVL.

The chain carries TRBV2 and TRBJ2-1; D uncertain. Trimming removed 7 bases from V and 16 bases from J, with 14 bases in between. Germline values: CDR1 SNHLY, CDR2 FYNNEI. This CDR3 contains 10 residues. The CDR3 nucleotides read TGTGCCAGCAACCCTCGACTGGGTTTCTTC. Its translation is CASNPRLGFF.

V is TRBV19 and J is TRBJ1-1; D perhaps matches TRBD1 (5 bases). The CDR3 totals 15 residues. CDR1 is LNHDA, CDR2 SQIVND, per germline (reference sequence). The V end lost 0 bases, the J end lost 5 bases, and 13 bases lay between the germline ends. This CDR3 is CASSIDRGQTTEAFF. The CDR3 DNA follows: TGTGCCAGTAGTATAGATCGAGGACAAACGACTGAAGCTTTCTTT.

CDR3 in DNA: TGTGCCAGCAGTGCAAGGCAGGGTGCGGAACAGCCCCAGCATTTT. Its protein is CASSARQGAEQPQHF. This chain uses TRBV6-4 with TRBJ1-5, with a possible D match to TRBD1 (5 bases). CDR3 length equals 15 residues. Trimming removed 4 bases from V and 7 bases from J, with 17 bases in between. Germline assignment: CDR1 MRHNA and CDR2 SNTAGT.

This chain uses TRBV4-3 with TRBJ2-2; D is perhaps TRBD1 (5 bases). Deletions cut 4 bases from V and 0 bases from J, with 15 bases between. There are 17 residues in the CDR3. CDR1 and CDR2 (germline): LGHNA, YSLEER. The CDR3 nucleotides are TGCGCCAGCAGCCCATCGATAGGGGCCGCGAACACCGGGGAGCTGTTTTTT. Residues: CASSPSIGAANTGELFF.

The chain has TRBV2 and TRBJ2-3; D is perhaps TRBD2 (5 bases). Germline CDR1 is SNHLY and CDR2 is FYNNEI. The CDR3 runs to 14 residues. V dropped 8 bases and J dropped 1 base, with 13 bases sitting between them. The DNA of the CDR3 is TGTGCCAGCTCAAACCAAGCGGGCACAGATACGCAGTATTTT. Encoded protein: CASSNQAGTDTQYF.

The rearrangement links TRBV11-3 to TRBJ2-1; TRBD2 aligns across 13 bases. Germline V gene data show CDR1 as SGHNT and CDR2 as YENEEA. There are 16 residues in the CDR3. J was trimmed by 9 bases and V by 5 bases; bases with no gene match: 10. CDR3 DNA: TGTGCCAGCAGCCGGACTAGCGGGAGCTTCTTAGGTGAGCAGTTCTTC. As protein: CASSRTSGSFLGEQFF.

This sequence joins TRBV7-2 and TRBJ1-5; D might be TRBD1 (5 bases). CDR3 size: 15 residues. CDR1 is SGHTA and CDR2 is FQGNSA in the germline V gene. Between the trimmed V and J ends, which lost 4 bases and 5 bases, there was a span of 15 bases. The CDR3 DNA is TGTGCCAGCAGCTCTCAACAGGTTACCGATCAGCCCCAGCATTTT. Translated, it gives CASSSQQVTDQPQHF.

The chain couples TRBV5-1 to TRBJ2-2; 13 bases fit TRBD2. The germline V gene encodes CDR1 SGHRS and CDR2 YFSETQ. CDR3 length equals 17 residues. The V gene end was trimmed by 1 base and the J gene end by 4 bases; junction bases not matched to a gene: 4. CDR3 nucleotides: TGCGCCAGCAGCTTGACTAGCGGGAGGGCTGGCACCGGGGAGCTGTTTTTT. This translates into CASSLTSGRAGTGELFF. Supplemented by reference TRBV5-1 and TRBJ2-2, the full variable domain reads KAGVTQTPRYLIKTRGQQVTLSCSPISGHRSVSWYQQTPGQGLQFLFEYFSETQRNKGNFPGRFSGRQFSNSRSEMNVSTLELGDSALYLCASSLTSGRAGTGELFFGEGSRLTVL.

CDR3 sequence reads: CASSSSGLGTQYF. The CDR3 DNA reads TGTGCCAGCAGCAGCTCGGGCCTCGGGACCCAGTACTTC. This chain joins TRBV21-1 and TRBJ2-5. TRBV21-1 is designated a pseudogene. The CDR3 spans 13 residues.

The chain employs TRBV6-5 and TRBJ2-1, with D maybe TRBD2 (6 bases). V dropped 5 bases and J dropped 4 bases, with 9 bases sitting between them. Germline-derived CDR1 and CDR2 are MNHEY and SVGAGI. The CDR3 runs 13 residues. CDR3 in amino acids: CASSLGTYNEQFF. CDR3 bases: TGTGCCAGCAGTCTCGGGACTTACAATGAGCAGTTCTTC.

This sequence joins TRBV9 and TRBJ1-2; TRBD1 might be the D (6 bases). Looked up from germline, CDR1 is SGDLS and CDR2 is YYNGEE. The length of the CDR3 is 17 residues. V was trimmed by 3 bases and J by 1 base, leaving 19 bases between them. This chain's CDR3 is CASSDSSRTELNYGYTF. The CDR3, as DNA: TGTGCCAGCAGCGATTCGAGTCGGACAGAACTTAACTATGGCTACACCTTC. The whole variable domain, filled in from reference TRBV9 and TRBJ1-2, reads DSGVTQTPKHLITATGQRVTLRCSPRSGDLSVYWYQQSLDQGLQFLIQYYNGEERAKGNILERFSAQQFPDLHSELNLSSLELGDSALYFCASSDSSRTELNYGYTFGSGTRLTVV.

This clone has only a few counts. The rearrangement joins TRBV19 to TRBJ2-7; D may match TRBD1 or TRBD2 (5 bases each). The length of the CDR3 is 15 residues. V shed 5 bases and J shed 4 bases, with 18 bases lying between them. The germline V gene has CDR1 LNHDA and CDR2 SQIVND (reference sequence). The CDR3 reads CASSDPLEGHYEQYF. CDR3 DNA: TGTGCCAGTAGTGACCCACTTGAGGGGCATTACGAGCAGTACTTC.

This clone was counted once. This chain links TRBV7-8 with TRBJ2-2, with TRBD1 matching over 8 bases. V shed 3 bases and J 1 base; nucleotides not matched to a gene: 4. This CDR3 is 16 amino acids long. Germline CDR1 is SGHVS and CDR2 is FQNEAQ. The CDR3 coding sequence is TGTGCCAGCAGCTTGTGGACAGGGAAGAACACCGGGGAGCTGTTTTTT. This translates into CASSLWTGKNTGELFF.

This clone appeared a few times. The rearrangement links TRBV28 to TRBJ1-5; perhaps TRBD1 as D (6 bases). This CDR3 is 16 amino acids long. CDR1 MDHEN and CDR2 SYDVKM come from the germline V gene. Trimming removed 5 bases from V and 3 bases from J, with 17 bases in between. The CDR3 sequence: CASSHPQGFYNQPQHF. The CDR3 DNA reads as TGTGCCAGCAGTCACCCGCAGGGGTTCTACAATCAGCCCCAGCATTTT.

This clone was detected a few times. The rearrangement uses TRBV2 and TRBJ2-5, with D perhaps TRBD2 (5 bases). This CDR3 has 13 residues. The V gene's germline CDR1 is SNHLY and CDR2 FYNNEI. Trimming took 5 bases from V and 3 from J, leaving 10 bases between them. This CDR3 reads CASSSTREETQYF. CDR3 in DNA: TGTGCCAGCAGTTCGACGCGGGAAGAGACCCAGTACTTC.

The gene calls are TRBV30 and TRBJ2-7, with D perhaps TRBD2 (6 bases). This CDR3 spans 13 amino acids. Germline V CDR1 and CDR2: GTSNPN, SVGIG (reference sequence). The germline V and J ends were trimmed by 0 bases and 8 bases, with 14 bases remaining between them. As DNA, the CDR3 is TGTGCCTGGAGTGTAGGGTCGGGAGAACAGCAGTACTTC. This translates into CAWSVGSGEQQYF.

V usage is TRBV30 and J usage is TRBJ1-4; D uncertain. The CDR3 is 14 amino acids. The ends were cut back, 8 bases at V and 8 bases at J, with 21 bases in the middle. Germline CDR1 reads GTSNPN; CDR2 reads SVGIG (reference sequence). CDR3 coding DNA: TGTGCCGGGATCGGGTGGGCGCTCGCGGAAAAACTGTTTTTT. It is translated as CAGIGWALAEKLFF.

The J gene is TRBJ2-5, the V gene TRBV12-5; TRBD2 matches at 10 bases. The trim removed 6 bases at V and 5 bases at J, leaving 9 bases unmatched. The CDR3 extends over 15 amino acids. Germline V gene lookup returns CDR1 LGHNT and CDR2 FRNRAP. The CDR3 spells CASGPGTSAKETQYF. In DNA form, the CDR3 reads TGTGCTAGTGGACCCGGGACTAGCGCGAAGGAGACCCAGTACTTC.